Listed below are T cell receptor beta chains from one sample, sequenced in a study of blood T cell repertoires in COVID-19. The protocol was immunoSEQ multiplex PCR, while the TCRdb copy is restricted to in-frame clones and leaves out a portion. The sample holds some 110,000 clones; around nine tenths are singletons and the top ten take roughly 4%. What was sequenced was peripheral blood. The receptors stem from a man between 40 and 49 years old with acute or convalescent COVID-19. The CDR3 runs from the conserved cysteine through the conserved F or W. The order of the fields is D gene, V gene, clone size, J gene, CDR3 protein, CDR3 DNA. D genes are given only for firm matches. Only part of the rows carry a size: once, few, many, or a class if the clone is expanded.

TRBD2	TRBV7-6	.	TRBJ2-1	CASSLGLAGVLHNEQFF	TGTGCCAGCAGCTTAGGACTAGCGGGAGTTTTGCACAATGAGCAGTTCTTC
.	TRBV4-3	few	TRBJ2-4	CASSQGVGTGIYF	.
.	TRBV30	.	TRBJ1-1	CAWSGRGGAMNTEAFF	TGTGCCTGGAGTGGCCGGGGAGGAGCTATGAACACTGAAGCTTTCTTT
TRBD1	TRBV5-6	.	TRBJ1-1	CASSKYARGLTEAFF	TGTGCCAGCAGCAAATACGCCAGGGGGCTGACTGAAGCTTTCTTT
.	TRBV3-1/TRBV3-2	few	TRBJ1-5	CASSQGWGGNQPQHF	TGTGCCAGCAGCCAAGGTTGGGGGGGCAATCAGCCCCAGCATTTT
TRBD2	TRBV5-1	.	TRBJ2-7	CASNQVTSGGYEQYF	TGCGCCAGCAACCAAGTGACTAGCGGGGGGTACGAGCAGTACTTC
.	TRBV6-5	.	TRBJ1-1	CASSYSSVVATEAFF	TGTGCCAGCAGTTACTCGAGCGTTGTGGCCACTGAAGCTTTCTTT
.	TRBV9	few	TRBJ2-1	CASSADLNEQFF	TGTGCCAGCAGCGCAGACTTGAATGAGCAGTTCTTC
.	TRBV9	.	TRBJ1-6	CASSPRPSSYNSPLHF	TGTGCCAGCAGCCCGAGGCCGAGCTCCTATAATTCACCCCTCCACTTT
.	TRBV19	.	TRBJ1-5	CASSIDPGRVISNQPQHF	TGTGCCAGTAGTATAGATCCGGGGAGGGTGATTAGCAATCAGCCCCAGCATTTT
.	TRBV19	.	TRBJ2-3	CASSSFVGGLTDTQYF	TGTGCCAGTAGTTCTTTTGTGGGGGGGCTCACAGATACGCAGTATTTT
.	TRBV5-8	.	TRBJ2-7	CASSLAVYEQYF	TGTGCCAGCAGCTTAGCTGTCTACGAGCAGTACTTC
.	TRBV6-5	.	TRBJ2-7	CASIGGLLIYEQYF	TGTGCCAGCATTGGGGGCCTCCTAATATACGAGCAGTACTTC
TRBD1	TRBV4-1	few	TRBJ1-2	CASSQEQGNYGYTF	TGCGCCAGCAGCCAAGAACAGGGGAACTATGGCTACACCTTC
TRBD1	TRBV11-3	.	TRBJ2-1	CASSLGDSFNEQFF	TGTGCCAGCAGCTTAGGGGACAGCTTCAATGAGCAGTTCTTC
.	TRBV9	.	TRBJ1-3	CASSVGQIGNTIYF	TGTGCCAGCAGCGTCGGACAGATAGGAAACACCATATATTTT
.	TRBV6-2/TRBV6-3	.	TRBJ1-3	CASSYSSVLSSGNTIYF	TGTGCCAGCAGTTACTCGTCGGTACTAAGCTCTGGAAACACCATATATTTT
TRBD1	TRBV20-1	.	TRBJ1-5	CSASRGDRGFQPQHF	TGCAGTGCTAGTAGAGGGGACAGGGGATTTCAGCCCCAGCATTTT
TRBD1	TRBV11-2	once	TRBJ1-1	CASSLVRDRGILVTEAFF	TGTGCCAGCAGCTTGGTACGGGACAGGGGTATATTGGTCACTGAAGCTTTCTTT
TRBD1	TRBV18	.	TRBJ1-2	CASSTRQGANNGYTF	TGTGCCAGCTCAACTCGACAGGGGGCGAACAATGGCTACACCTTC
.	TRBV7-2	.	TRBJ2-3	CASSLRDTQYF	TGTGCCAGCAGCCTTAGAGATACGCAGTATTTT
.	TRBV4-2	once	TRBJ2-2	CASSHPAIPPRELFF	TGTGCCAGCAGCCACCCCGCTATACCACCTAGGGAGCTGTTTTTT
.	TRBV14	.	TRBJ1-2	CASSQGGGGGYTF	TGTGCCAGCAGCCAAGGAGGGGGTGGTGGCTACACCTTC
.	TRBV5-4	.	TRBJ1-1	CASSPRGGLNTEAFF	TGTGCCAGCAGCCCCCGGGGGGGGTTGAACACTGAAGCTTTCTTT
.	TRBV6-4	.	TRBJ2-7	CASSEDWSSYEQYF	TGTGCCAGCAGTGAGGACTGGAGCTCCTACGAGCAGTACTTC
.	TRBV4-2	.	TRBJ1-1	CASSQEAGVNTEAFF	TGTGCCAGCAGCCAAGAGGCAGGGGTGAACACTGAAGCTTTCTTT
.	TRBV10-2	.	TRBJ1-3	CASSDSRRSGNTIYF	TGCGCCAGCAGTGACTCCAGGCGCTCTGGAAACACCATATATTTT
.	TRBV18	.	TRBJ1-3	CASSVGLSSGNTIYF	TGTGCCAGCTCAGTGGGACTGAGCTCTGGAAACACCATATATTTT
.	TRBV5-1	.	TRBJ2-1	CASSLGQGGEQFF	TGCGCCAGCAGCTTGGGTCAGGGAGGTGAGCAGTTCTTC
TRBD1	TRBV7-2	.	TRBJ1-2	CASSLLRLGTGDGYTF	TGTGCCAGCAGCTTACTACGCCTTGGGACAGGGGATGGCTACACCTTC
TRBD1	TRBV6-4	.	TRBJ1-2	CASSDSGGGYGYTF	TGTGCCAGCAGTGACTCAGGGGGCGGATATGGCTACACCTTC
.	TRBV30	.	TRBJ1-3	CAWSVQGSGNTIYF	TGTGCCTGGAGTGTTCAGGGCTCTGGAAACACCATATATTTT
TRBD2	TRBV13	.	TRBJ2-3	CASSRRLAGDSTDTQYF	TGTGCCAGCAGCCGCCGACTAGCGGGGGATAGCACAGATACGCAGTATTTT
TRBD1	TRBV12-3/TRBV12-4	.	TRBJ2-1	CASSLGGRGLVF	TGTGCCAGCAGTTTAGGAGGCAGGGGGCTGGTCTTC
TRBD1	TRBV5-1	.	TRBJ1-5	CASSLTGGTDQPQHF	TGCGCCAGCAGCTTGACAGGGGGTACGGATCAGCCCCAGCATTTT
TRBD2	TRBV30	once	TRBJ2-5	CAWSFSGGSQETQYF	TGTGCCTGGAGTTTTAGCGGGGGGTCACAAGAGACCCAGTACTTC
.	TRBV3-1/TRBV3-2	.	TRBJ1-1	CASTLTMNTEAFF	TGTGCCAGCACTCTAACTATGAACACTGAAGCTTTCTTT
.	TRBV13	.	TRBJ2-7	CASSLTDYEQYF	TGTGCCAGCAGCTTAACAGATTACGAGCAGTACTTC
.	TRBV9	.	TRBJ2-7	CASSKDGSSYEQYF	TGTGCCAGCAGCAAAGACGGGAGCTCCTACGAGCAGTACTTC
TRBD1	TRBV6-5	.	TRBJ1-5	CASSRQGVSNQPQHF	TGTGCCAGCAGCCGACAGGGGGTGAGCAATCAGCCCCAGCATTTT
TRBD1	TRBV6-5	once	TRBJ2-2	CASREGTGNSGELFF	TGTGCCAGCAGGGAGGGGACAGGGAATTCCGGGGAGCTGTTTTTT
.	TRBV7-9	.	TRBJ2-3	CASSLGDSGPDTQYF	TGTGCCAGCAGCTTAGGGGATTCAGGGCCAGATACGCAGTATTTT